The 30 T cell receptor beta chains listed next were all sequenced from one sample in a study of blood T cell repertoires in COVID-19. Data came from immunoSEQ multiplex PCR; TCRdb stores just in-frame clones and leaves some out. This sample has roughly 200,000 clones, with 70% to 90% found just once. Sample: peripheral blood. The receptors stem from a woman older than 75 with acute or convalescent COVID-19.

V usage is TRBV4-3 and J usage is TRBJ2-3, with a tentative D call TRBD2 (6 bases). This CDR3 spans 16 amino acids. V lost 1 base, J lost 2 bases, and 13 bases lay in between. Germline lookup yields CDR1 LGHNA and CDR2 YSLEER. For the CDR3, the DNA is TGCGCCAGCAGCCAAGCACCAGCGGGCAACACAGATACGCAGTATTTT. Amino acid sequence: CASSQAPAGNTDTQYF.

The chain has TRBV5-4 and TRBJ1-1; D gene ambiguous. The CDR3 loop spans 14 amino acids. The V gene lost 3 bases and the J gene lost 1 base, with 10 bases spanning the gap. Germline CDR1 SGHNT, CDR2 YYREEE (reference sequence). CDR3 sequence (DNA): TGTGCCAGCAGCTCCCGAGCGGGGAACACTGAAGCTTTCTTT. Translating it yields CASSSRAGNTEAFF.

The chain couples TRBV2 to TRBJ1-1; D is perhaps TRBD1 (6 bases). CDR1 SNHLY and CDR2 FYNNEI come from the germline V gene. Trimming cost V 6 bases and J 1 base, with 9 bases left between them. This CDR3 region has 13 residues. CDR3 protein: CASRGQPNTEAFF. The CDR3 region has the DNA TGTGCCAGCAGGGGACAACCGAACACTGAAGCTTTCTTT.

The V gene is TRBV4-1, the J gene TRBJ2-2; D remains ambiguous. This CDR3 has 14 amino acids. Per germline, CDR1 MGHRA and CDR2 YSYEKL. The V end lost 6 bases, the J end lost 1 base, and 9 bases lay between the germline ends. The CDR3 sequence is CASSSQWNTGELFF. CDR3 coding DNA: TGCGCCAGCAGTTCACAGTGGAACACCGGGGAGCTGTTTTTT.

The rearrangement joins TRBV18 to TRBJ2-7; TRBD2 is a possible D gene (5 bases). The CDR3 runs 13 residues. The ends were cut back, 4 bases at V and 5 bases at J, with 12 bases in the middle. Germline CDR1 KGHSH, CDR2 LQKENI. The CDR3 nucleotides read TGTGCCAGCTCACGGTTCAAGGGAGACGAGCAGTACTTC. Its protein is CASSRFKGDEQYF.

The chain uses TRBV7-2 and TRBJ1-2; D possibly corresponds to TRBD1 (6 bases). This CDR3 has 15 residues. Germline CDR1 is SGHTA and CDR2 is FQGNSA. V was clipped by 7 bases and J by 4 bases, with 19 bases between them. The CDR3 protein is CASIATPGAFYGYTF. The CDR3 DNA sequence: TGTGCCAGCATAGCAACCCCAGGGGCCTTCTATGGCTACACCTTC.

This chain connects TRBV30 to TRBJ1-5; possible D gene TRBD1, 5 bases. This CDR3 has 13 residues. V shed 3 bases and J shed 6 bases, with 12 bases lying between them. The V gene's germline CDR1 is GTSNPN and CDR2 SVGIG (reference sequence). The CDR3 reads CAWRGLLGQPQHF. CDR3 coding DNA: TGTGCCTGGAGGGGGCTGCTGGGTCAGCCCCAGCATTTT.

CDR3 sequence reads: CATSEPGLAGGTGELFF. CDR3 nucleotides: TGTGCCACCAGTGAACCTGGACTAGCGGGGGGCACCGGGGAGCTGTTTTTT. This chain joins TRBV24-1 and TRBJ2-2, with 14 nucleotides matching TRBD2. The CDR3 is 17 amino acids. V shed 4 bases, J shed 4 bases, and the junction held 4 bases outside the gene matches. Germline V gives CDR1 KGHDR, CDR2 SFDVKD.

This rearrangement joins TRBV19 to TRBJ1-1; TRBD1 aligns across 7 bases. The CDR3 sequence is 14 residues long. The ends lost 10 bases at V and 7 bases at J; junction bases unmatched: 15. Germline lookup yields CDR1 LNHDA and CDR2 SQIVND (reference sequence). DNA of the CDR3: TGTGCCACTCACTCTTATAGGTCAGGGGGTGAAGCTTTCTTT. Translating it yields CATHSYRSGGEAFF.

The chain employs TRBV27 and TRBJ2-1; D remains unclear. V was clipped by 10 bases and J by 0 bases, with 13 bases between them. There are 14 residues in the CDR3. Germline V gives CDR1 MNHEY, CDR2 SMNVEV (reference sequence). CDR3 residues: CATHAHLSYNEQFF. CDR3 nucleotide sequence: TGTGCCACCCACGCGCACCTCTCCTACAATGAGCAGTTCTTC.

The V gene is TRBV6-6, the J gene TRBJ2-3; D ambiguous. This CDR3 spans 14 amino acids. The germline CDR1 and CDR2 sequences are MNHNY and SVGAGI (reference sequence). Deletions cut 2 bases from V and 4 bases from J, with 10 bases between. CDR3: CASSYPREPDTQYF. In nucleotides, the CDR3 is TGTGCCAGCAGTTACCCCCGAGAGCCAGATACGCAGTATTTT.

This rearrangement joins TRBV18 to TRBJ2-1, with 9 positions matching TRBD1. The germline V gene has CDR1 KGHSH and CDR2 LQKENI. CDR3 length: 16 residues. Trimming removed 3 bases from V and 1 base from J; junction bases left unmatched: 4. CDR3 nucleotides: TGTGCCAGCTCACCCCCCGGGACAGGGTCCTACAATGAGCAGTTCTTC. Translating gives CASSPPGTGSYNEQFF.

The J gene is TRBJ1-4, the V gene TRBV18; 7 nucleotides align to TRBD1. V shed 3 bases, J shed 0 bases, and the junction held 16 bases outside the gene matches. The V gene's germline CDR1 is KGHSH and CDR2 LQKENI. The CDR3 extends over 20 amino acids. The CDR3: CASSPSSRQGQFSTNEKLFF. DNA for the CDR3: TGTGCCAGCTCACCTTCGAGCAGACAGGGTCAATTCTCAACTAATGAAAAACTGTTTTTT. Full variable domain (missing parts from reference TRBV18 and TRBJ1-4): NAGVMQNPRHLVRRRGQEARLRCSPMKGHSHVYWYRQLPEEGLKFMVYLQKENIIDESGMPKERFSAEFPKEGPSILRIQQVVRGDSAAYFCASSPSSRQGQFSTNEKLFFGSGTQLSVL.

This chain connects TRBV6-5 to TRBJ1-4; D call uncertain. CDR1 is MNHEY and CDR2 is SVGAGI in the germline V gene. Deletions cut 0 bases from V and 5 bases from J, with 13 bases between. This CDR3 has 16 amino acids. CDR3 loop: CASSYSAGRSNEKLFF. As DNA, the CDR3 is TGTGCCAGCAGTTACTCGGCAGGTCGTTCGAATGAAAAACTGTTTTTT.

The chain recombines TRBV27 with TRBJ2-7; TRBD2 matches at 7 bases. The germline V gene encodes CDR1 MNHEY and CDR2 SMNVEV (reference sequence). This CDR3 spans 15 amino acids. V lost 4 bases, J lost 1 base, and 7 bases stayed unmatched. In DNA form, the CDR3 reads TGTGCCAGCAGTTCTTTGGGCGGGAGTTCCTACGAGCAGTACTTC. Residues: CASSSLGGSSYEQYF.

This chain uses TRBV6-1 with TRBJ1-3; no firm D call. Deletions cut 0 bases from V and 3 bases from J, with 12 bases between. The CDR3 loop spans 16 amino acids. Germline CDR1 is MNHNS and CDR2 is SASEGT. As DNA, the CDR3 is TGTGCCAGCAGTGAAGCGGCCCTGTCCCTTGGAAACACCATATATTTT. Translation gives CASSEAALSLGNTIYF.

The chain uses TRBV28 and TRBJ1-5; TRBD1 might be the D (6 bases). Trimming cost V 6 bases and J 3 bases, with 21 bases left between them. The length of the CDR3 is 17 residues. Germline V gives CDR1 MDHEN, CDR2 SYDVKM. The CDR3 region has the DNA TGTGCCAGCAGCCCCCAAGGGACACAACAATTCAATCAGCCCCAGCATTTT. This gives the protein CASSPQGTQQFNQPQHF.

The rearrangement uses TRBV7-2 and TRBJ1-5; D unclear. The CDR3 consists of 15 residues. The germline V and J ends were trimmed by 5 bases and 9 bases, with 20 bases remaining between them. Germline V gives CDR1 SGHTA, CDR2 FQGNSA. CDR3 nucleotides: TGTGCCAGCAGCGATAGCTTTTACGGTTTGTCGCCCCAGCATTTT. It is translated as CASSDSFYGLSPQHF.

The DNA for the CDR3 is TGTGCCAGTAGTGGGGGTGGTAGCGGGAGCACAGATACGCAGTATTTT. Translating gives CASSGGGSGSTDTQYF. The chain recombines TRBV19 with TRBJ2-3; 7 bases agree with TRBD2. There are 16 residues in the CDR3. Germline V gives CDR1 LNHDA, CDR2 SQIVND (reference sequence). With V trimmed by 5 bases and J by 0 bases, 8 bases remained unmatched.

V usage is TRBV7-2 and J usage is TRBJ1-2; D unclear. V lost 5 bases and J lost 4, with 14 bases in between. Germline V gene data show CDR1 as SGHTA and CDR2 as FQGNSA. The length of the CDR3 is 14 residues. The CDR3 region has the DNA TGTGCCAGCAGCCTCTTTTCAGGAACCTATGGCTACACCTTC. Protein: CASSLFSGTYGYTF.

The DNA for the CDR3 is TGTGCCAGCAGTTACATGCAGGGGGCTTCTAACTATGGCTACACCTTC. It specifies CASSYMQGASNYGYTF. The V call is TRBV6-2 or TRBV6-3, the J call TRBJ1-2; 8 bases map to TRBD1. The germline CDR1 and CDR2 sequences are MNHEY and SVGEGT. There are 16 residues in the CDR3. After removal of 2 bases from V and 0 bases from J, the junction contained 5 bases not matched to a gene.

The chain employs TRBV11-3 and TRBJ1-1; D gene unclear. CDR3 length: 14 residues. CDR1 SGHNT and CDR2 YENEEA come from the germline V gene. Trimming left V 5 bases short and J 1 base short, with 11 bases between. In DNA form, the CDR3 reads TGTGCCAGCAGCCGTGGTAGAGCGAACACTGAAGCTTTCTTT. Translation: CASSRGRANTEAFF.

The chain recombines TRBV27 with TRBJ2-7, with TRBD1 as a possible D gene (6 bases). Trimming left V 6 bases short and J 3 bases short, with 18 bases between. CDR3 length equals 15 residues. The germline V gene encodes CDR1 MNHEY and CDR2 SMNVEV (reference sequence). The CDR3 sequence is CASSYNAKGGYEQYF. The CDR3 bases are TGTGCCAGCAGCTATAATGCCAAAGGGGGCTACGAGCAGTACTTC.

V is TRBV7-8 and J is TRBJ1-5; 9 positions match TRBD1. Trimming removed 5 bases from V and 5 bases from J; junction bases left unmatched: 7. This CDR3 region has 15 residues. Per the germline V gene, CDR1 is SGHVS and CDR2 is FQNEAQ. The CDR3 nucleotides read TGTGCCAGCAGCCCAAGGGGGACAGGGTATCAGCCCCAGCATTTT. Translating it yields CASSPRGTGYQPQHF. Full variable domain (remainder filled in from reference TRBV7-8 and TRBJ1-5): GAGVSQSPRYKVAKRGQDVALRCDPISGHVSLFWYQQALGQGPEFLTYFQNEAQLDKSGLPSDRFFAERPEGSVSTLKIQRTQQEDSAVYLCASSPRGTGYQPQHFGDGTRLSIL.

This chain connects TRBV6-5 to TRBJ2-5; TRBD1 aligns across 9 bases. This CDR3 region has 13 residues. J gave up 3 bases and V 6 bases, and 2 bases lay outside the gene matches. Germline V gene lookup returns CDR1 MNHEY and CDR2 SVGAGI. DNA for the CDR3: TGTGCCAGCAGGAGGACAGGGGAAGAGACCCAGTACTTC. As protein: CASRRTGEETQYF.

The chain links TRBV7-2 to TRBJ2-3, with D unclear. The CDR3 covers 12 residues. Trimming took 5 bases from V and 8 from J, leaving 11 bases between them. The V gene's germline CDR1 is SGHTA and CDR2 FQGNSA. The CDR3 DNA reads as TGTGCCAGCAGCCAGTACGTTGGTACGCAGTATTTT. Translating gives CASSQYVGTQYF.

This chain joins TRBV4-1 and TRBJ1-1; D is possibly TRBD1 (6 bases). The germline CDR1 and CDR2 sequences are MGHRA and YSYEKL. This CDR3 has 14 residues. Trimming stripped 1 base from V and 1 base from J, with 7 bases between. The CDR3 DNA follows: TGCGCCAGCAGCCAAGGAGGGGGGAACACTGAAGCTTTCTTT. It encodes CASSQGGGNTEAFF.

Comments on this clone: Compared with germline, one end of the junction differs, possibly owing to a read error. The chain joins TRBV6-1 to TRBJ1-2; a weak D match, TRBD1 (5 bases). CDR1 MNHNS and CDR2 SASEGT come from the germline V gene. This CDR3 has 15 amino acids. CDR3 bases: TGTGCCAGCAGTGAAATAATAGGGACTGCCGACAGAATTAACTTC. Amino acids: CASSEIIGTADRINF.

V is TRBV14 and J is TRBJ2-1, with 11 bases aligning to TRBD2. Trimming removed 4 bases from V and 4 bases from J; junction bases left unmatched: 6. The CDR3 runs 16 residues. The germline gives CDR1 SGHDN, CDR2 FVKESK. CDR3 region: CASSRGTSGNYNEQFF. As DNA, the CDR3 is TGTGCCAGCAGCCGAGGGACTAGCGGAAATTACAATGAGCAGTTCTTC.

The chain links TRBV6-4 to TRBJ2-2; tentative D call: TRBD1 (6 bases). This CDR3 comprises 14 residues. CDR1 and CDR2 from the germline V gene are MRHNA and SNTAGT. V was cut by 4 bases and J by 6 bases, with 12 bases left in between. The CDR3 protein is CASSVTGLAGELFF. CDR3 bases: TGTGCCAGCAGTGTTACAGGGTTGGCCGGGGAGCTGTTTTTT.